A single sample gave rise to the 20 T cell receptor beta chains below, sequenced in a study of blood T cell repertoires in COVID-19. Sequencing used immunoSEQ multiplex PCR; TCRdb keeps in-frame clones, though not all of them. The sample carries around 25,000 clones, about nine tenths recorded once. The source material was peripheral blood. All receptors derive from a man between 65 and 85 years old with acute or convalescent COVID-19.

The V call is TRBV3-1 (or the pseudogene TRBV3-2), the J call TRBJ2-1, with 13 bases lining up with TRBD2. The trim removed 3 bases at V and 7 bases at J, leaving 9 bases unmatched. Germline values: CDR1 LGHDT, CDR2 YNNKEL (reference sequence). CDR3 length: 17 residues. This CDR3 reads CASSQATSGRPWNEQFF. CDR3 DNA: TGTGCCAGCAGCCAGGCGACTAGCGGGAGGCCGTGGAATGAGCAGTTCTTC.

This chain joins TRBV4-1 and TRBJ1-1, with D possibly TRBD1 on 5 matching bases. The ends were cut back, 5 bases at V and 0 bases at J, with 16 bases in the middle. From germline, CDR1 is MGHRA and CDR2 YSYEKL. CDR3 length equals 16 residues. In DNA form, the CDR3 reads TGCGCCAGCAGCACCTTTGCAACAGGAGTGAACACTGAAGCTTTCTTT. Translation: CASSTFATGVNTEAFF.

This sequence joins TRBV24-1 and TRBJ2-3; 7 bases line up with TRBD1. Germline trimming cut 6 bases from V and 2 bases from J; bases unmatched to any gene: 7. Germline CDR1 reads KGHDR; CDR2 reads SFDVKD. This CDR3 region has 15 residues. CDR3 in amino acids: CATSSSGGVTDTQYF. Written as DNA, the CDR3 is TGTGCCACCAGTAGCTCAGGGGGTGTCACAGATACGCAGTATTTT.

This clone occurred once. The CDR3 DNA reads TGTGCCAGCAGCGTAGAGGACGGGAGGGCCACGGATACGCAGTATTTT. Translating it yields CASSVEDGRATDTQYF. The rearrangement joins TRBV9 to TRBJ2-3; 8 bases fit TRBD2. Trimming took 0 bases from V and 6 from J; bases not matched to a gene: 9. There are 16 residues in the CDR3. The germline CDR1 and CDR2 sequences are SGDLS and YYNGEE.

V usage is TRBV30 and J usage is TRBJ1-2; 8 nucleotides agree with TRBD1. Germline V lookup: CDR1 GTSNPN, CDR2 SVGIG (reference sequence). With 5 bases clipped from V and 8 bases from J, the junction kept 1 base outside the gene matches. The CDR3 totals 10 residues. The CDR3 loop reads CAWSGGGYTF. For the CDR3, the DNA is TGTGCCTGGTCAGGGGGCGGCTACACCTTC.

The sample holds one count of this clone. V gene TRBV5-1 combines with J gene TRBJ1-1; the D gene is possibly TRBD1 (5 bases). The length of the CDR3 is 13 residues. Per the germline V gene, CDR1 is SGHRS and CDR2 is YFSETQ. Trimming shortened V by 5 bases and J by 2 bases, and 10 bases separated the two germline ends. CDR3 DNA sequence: TGCGCCAGCAGGAGTAGGGGTAACACTGAAGCTTTCTTT. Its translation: CASRSRGNTEAFF.

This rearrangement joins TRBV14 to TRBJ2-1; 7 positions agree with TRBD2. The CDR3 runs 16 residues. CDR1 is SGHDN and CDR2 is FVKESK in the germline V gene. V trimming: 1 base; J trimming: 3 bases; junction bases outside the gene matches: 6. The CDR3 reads CASSQAGLAVYNEQFF. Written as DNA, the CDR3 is TGTGCCAGCAGCCAAGCGGGGCTAGCGGTCTACAATGAGCAGTTCTTC.

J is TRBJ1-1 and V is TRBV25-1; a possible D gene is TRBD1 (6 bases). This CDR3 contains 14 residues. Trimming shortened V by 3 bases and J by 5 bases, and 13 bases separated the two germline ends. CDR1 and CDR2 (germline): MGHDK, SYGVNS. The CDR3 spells CASSEGRGRTEAFF. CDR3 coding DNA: TGTGCCAGCAGTGAGGGGCGGGGGCGAACTGAAGCTTTCTTT. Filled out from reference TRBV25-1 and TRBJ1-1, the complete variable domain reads EADIYQTPRYLVIGTGKKITLECSQTMGHDKMYWYQQDPGMELHLIHYSYGVNSTEKGDLSSESTVSRIRTEHFPLTLESARPSHTSQYLCASSEGRGRTEAFFGQGTRLTVV.

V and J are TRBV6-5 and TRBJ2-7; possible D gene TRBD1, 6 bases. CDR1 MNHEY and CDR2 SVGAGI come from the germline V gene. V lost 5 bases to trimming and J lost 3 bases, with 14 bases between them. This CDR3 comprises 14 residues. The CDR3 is CASSRTASYYEQYF. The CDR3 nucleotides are TGTGCCAGCAGTAGGACAGCAAGTTACTACGAGCAGTACTTC.

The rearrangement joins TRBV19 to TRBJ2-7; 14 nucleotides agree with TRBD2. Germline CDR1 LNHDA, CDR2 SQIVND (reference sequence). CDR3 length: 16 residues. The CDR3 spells CRGGAGTSGSSHEQYF. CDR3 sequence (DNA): TGTAGGGGAGGTGCCGGGACTAGCGGGAGTTCCCACGAGCAGTACTTC.

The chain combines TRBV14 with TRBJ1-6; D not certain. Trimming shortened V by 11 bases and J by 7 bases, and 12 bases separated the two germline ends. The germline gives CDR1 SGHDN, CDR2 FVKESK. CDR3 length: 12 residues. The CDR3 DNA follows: TGTGCCGCCGTTCGGTTCAATTCACCCCTCCACTTT. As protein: CAAVRFNSPLHF.

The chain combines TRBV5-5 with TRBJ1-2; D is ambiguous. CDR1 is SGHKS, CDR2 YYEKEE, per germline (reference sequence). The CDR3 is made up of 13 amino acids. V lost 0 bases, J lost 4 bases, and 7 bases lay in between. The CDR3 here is CASSLDRAYGYTF. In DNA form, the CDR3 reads TGTGCCAGCAGCTTGGACAGAGCCTATGGCTACACCTTC.

CDR3 residues: CASRAGGNTGELFF. The DNA for the CDR3 is TGCGCCAGCAGGGCAGGGGGAAACACCGGGGAGCTGTTTTTT. The chain is built from TRBV5-1 and TRBJ2-2; 7 nucleotides agree with TRBD1. V was clipped by 5 bases and J by 2 bases; unmatched bases: 3. CDR1 SGHRS and CDR2 YFSETQ come from the germline V gene. The CDR3 has 14 amino acids.

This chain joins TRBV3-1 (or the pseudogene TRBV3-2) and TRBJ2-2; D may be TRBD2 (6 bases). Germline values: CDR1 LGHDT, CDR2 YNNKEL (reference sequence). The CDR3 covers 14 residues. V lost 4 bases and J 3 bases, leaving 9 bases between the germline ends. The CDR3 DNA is TGTGCCAGCAGCCTCGGAGGGGACACCGGGGAGCTGTTTTTT. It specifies CASSLGGDTGELFF.

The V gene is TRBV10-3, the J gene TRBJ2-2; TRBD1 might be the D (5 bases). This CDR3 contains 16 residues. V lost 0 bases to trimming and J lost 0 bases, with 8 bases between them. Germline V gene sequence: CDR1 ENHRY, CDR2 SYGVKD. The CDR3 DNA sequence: TGTGCCATCAGTGAGTCGGCAGGGACGAACACCGGGGAGCTGTTTTTT. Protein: CAISESAGTNTGELFF.

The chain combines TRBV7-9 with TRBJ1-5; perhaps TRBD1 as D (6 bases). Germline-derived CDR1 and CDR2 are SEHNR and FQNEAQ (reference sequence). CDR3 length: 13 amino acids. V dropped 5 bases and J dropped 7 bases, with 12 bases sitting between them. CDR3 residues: CASSRGGPQPQHF. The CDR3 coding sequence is TGTGCCAGCAGCCGTGGGGGCCCCCAGCCCCAGCATTTT.

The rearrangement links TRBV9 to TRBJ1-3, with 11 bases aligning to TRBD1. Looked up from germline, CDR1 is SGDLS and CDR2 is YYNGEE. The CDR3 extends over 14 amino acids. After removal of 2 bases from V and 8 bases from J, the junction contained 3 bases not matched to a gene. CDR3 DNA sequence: TGTGCCAGCAGCGTCGGACAGGGGGCAGACACCATATATTTT. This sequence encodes CASSVGQGADTIYF.

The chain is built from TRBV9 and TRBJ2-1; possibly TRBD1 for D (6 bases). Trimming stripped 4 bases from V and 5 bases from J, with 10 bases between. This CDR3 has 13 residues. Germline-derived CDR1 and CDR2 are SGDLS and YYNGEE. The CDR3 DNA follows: TGTGCCAGCAGCACCCGGACAGACAATGAGCAGTTCTTC. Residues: CASSTRTDNEQFF. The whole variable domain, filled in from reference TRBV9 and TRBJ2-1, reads DSGVTQTPKHLITATGQRVTLRCSPRSGDLSVYWYQQSLDQGLQFLIQYYNGEERAKGNILERFSAQQFPDLHSELNLSSLELGDSALYFCASSTRTDNEQFFGPGTRLTVL.

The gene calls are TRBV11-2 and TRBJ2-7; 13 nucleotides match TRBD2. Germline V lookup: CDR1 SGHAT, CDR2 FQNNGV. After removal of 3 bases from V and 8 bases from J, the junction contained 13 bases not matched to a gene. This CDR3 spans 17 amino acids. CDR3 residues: CASSFLIGLAGVYKQYF. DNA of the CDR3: TGTGCCAGCAGCTTTCTAATCGGACTAGCGGGAGTATACAAGCAGTACTTC.

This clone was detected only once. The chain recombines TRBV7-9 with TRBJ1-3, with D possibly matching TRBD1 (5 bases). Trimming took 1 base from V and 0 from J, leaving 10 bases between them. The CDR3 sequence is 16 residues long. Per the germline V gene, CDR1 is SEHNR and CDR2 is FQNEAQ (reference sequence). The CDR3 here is CASSLGQGSSGNTIYF. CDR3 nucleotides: TGTGCCAGCAGCTTAGGGCAGGGAAGCTCTGGAAACACCATATATTTT.